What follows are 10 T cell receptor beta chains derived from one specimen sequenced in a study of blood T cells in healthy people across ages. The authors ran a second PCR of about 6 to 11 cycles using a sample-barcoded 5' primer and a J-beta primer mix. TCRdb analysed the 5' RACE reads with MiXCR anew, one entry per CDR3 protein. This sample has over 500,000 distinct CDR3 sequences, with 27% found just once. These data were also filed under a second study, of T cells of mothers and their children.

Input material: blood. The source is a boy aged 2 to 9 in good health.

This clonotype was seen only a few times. In nucleotides, the CDR3 is TGTGCCAGCAGCCAGGACGGGAAGGGGAACACTGAAGCTTTCTTT. Protein: CASSQDGKGNTEAFF. The genes are TRBV7-2 and TRBJ1-1; unclear D gene. The V end was cut by 5 bases, the J end by 1 base, with 14 bases between. The CDR3 has 15 residues. Germline CDR1 and CDR2: SGHTA and FQGNSA.

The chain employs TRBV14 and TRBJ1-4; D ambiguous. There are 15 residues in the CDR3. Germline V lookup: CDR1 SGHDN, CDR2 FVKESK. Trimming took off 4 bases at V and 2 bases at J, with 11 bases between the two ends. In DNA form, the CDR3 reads TGTGCCAGCAGCCGCACGGTCCCGACTAATGAAAAACTGTTTTTT. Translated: CASSRTVPTNEKLFF.

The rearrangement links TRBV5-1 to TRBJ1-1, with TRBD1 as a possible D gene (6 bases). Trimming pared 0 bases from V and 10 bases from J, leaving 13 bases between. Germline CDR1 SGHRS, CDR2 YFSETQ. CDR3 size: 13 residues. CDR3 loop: CASSLAGESRAFF. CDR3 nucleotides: TGCGCCAGCAGCTTGGCAGGGGAGAGTCGAGCTTTCTTT.

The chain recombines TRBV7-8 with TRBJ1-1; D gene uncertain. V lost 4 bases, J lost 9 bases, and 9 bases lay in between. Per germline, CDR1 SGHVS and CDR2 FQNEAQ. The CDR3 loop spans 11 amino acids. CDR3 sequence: CASSSTGQAFF. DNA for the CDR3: TGTGCCAGCAGCTCCACCGGCCAAGCTTTCTTT.

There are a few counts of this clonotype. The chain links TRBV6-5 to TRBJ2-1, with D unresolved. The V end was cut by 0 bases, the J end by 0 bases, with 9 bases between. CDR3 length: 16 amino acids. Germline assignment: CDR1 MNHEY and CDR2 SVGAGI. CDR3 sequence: CASSYSGGFSYNEQFF. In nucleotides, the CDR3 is TGTGCCAGCAGTTACTCGGGCGGATTCTCCTACAATGAGCAGTTCTTC.

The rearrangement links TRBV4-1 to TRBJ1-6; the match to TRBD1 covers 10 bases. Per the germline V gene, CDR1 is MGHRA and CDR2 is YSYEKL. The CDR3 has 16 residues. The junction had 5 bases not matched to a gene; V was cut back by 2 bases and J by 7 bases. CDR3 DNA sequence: TGCGCCAGCAGCCAAATGGGACAGGGGAAAAATTCACCCCTCCACTTT. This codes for CASSQMGQGKNSPLHF.

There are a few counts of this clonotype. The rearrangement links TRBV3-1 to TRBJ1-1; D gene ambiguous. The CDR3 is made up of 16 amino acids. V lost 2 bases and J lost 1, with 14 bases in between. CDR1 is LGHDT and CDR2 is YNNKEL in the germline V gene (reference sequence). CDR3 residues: CASSQSLLRENTEAFF. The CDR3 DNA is TGTGCCAGCAGCCAAAGTCTCTTGAGGGAGAACACTGAAGCTTTCTTT.

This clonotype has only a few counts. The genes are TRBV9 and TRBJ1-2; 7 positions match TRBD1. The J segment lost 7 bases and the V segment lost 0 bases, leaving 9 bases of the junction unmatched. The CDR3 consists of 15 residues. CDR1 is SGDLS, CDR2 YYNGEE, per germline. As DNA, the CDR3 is TGTGCCAGCAGCGTAGCTCCAGGGGGGAATTTTGGCTACACCTTC. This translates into CASSVAPGGNFGYTF.

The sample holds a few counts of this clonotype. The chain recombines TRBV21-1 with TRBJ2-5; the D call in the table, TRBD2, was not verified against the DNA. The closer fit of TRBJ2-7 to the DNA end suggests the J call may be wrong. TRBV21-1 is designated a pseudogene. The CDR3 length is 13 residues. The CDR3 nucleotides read TGTGCCAGCAGGGACGGAGGAGTCTACGAGCAGTACTTC. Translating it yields CASRDGGVYEQYF.

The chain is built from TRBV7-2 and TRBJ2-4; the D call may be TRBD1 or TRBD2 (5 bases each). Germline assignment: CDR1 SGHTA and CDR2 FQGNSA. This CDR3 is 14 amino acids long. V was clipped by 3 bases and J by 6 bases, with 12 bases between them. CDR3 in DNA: TGTGCCAGCAGCTTCCGGGACGTAGCAAACATTCAGTACTTC. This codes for CASSFRDVANIQYF.